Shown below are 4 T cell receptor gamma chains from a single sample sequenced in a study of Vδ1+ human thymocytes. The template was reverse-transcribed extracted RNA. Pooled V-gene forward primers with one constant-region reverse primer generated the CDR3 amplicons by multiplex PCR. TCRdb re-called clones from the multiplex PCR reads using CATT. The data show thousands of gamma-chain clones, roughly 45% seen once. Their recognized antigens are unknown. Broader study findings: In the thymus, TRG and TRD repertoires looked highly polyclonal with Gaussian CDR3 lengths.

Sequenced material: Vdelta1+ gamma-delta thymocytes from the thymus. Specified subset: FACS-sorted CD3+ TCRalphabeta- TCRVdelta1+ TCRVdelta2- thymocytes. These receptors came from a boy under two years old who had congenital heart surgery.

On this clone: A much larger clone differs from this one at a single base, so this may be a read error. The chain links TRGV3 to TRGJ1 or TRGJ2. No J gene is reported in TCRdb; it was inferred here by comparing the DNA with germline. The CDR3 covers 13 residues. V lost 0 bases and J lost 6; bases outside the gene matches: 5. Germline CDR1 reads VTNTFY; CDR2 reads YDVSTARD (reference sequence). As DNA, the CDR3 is TGTGCCACCTGGGACAGGCCGGCTTATAAGAAACTCTTT. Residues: CATWDRPAYKKLF.

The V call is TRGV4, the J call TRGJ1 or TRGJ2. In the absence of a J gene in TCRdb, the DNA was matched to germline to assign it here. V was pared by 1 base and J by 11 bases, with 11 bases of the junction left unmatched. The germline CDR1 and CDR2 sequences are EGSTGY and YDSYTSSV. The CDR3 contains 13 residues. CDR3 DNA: TGTGCCACCTGGGATGGATGGTTGGATGAGAAACTCTTT. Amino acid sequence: CATWDGWLDEKLF.

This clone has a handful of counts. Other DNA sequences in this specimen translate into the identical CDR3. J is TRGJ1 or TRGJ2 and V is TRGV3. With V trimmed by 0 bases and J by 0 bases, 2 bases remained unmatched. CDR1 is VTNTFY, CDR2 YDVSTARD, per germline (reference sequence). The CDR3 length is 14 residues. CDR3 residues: CATWDRSNYYKKLF. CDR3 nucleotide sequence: TGTGCCACCTGGGACAGGTCGAATTATTATAAGAAACTCTTT.

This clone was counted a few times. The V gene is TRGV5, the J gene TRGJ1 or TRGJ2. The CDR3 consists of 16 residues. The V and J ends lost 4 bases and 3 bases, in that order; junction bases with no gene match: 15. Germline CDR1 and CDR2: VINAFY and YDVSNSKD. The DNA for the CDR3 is TGTGCCACCTGGGATGGCACTAGTGGAGTTTATTATAAGAAACTCTTT. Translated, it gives CATWDGTSGVYYKKLF.